This TCR beta chain was observed in a study of T cells in Graves' hyperthyroidism and ophthalmopathy. RNA transcripts provided the source from which TCR beta CDR3 regions were amplified. First-round RT-PCR of the TCR CDR3 relied on the HTBI primer set. TCRdb used MiXCR to reprocess the multiplex PCR reads, holding one entry per CDR3 protein. The top ten hold roughly 50% of the sample, which has around 570,000 distinct CDR3 sequences, less than 20% seen once. As concerns this clonotype: Its antigen is unidentified.

The V and J ends lost 6 bases and 3 bases, in that order; junction bases with no gene match: 8. Germline assignment: CDR1 SEHNR and CDR2 FQNEAQ (reference sequence). The CDR3 loop spans 14 amino acids. Study results and limitations: Patients with ophthalmopathy were separated from those with stable hyperthyroidism by a 13 V-J model.

The cohort's ophthalmopathy patients, a group with duration under 3 months, had a Clinical Activity Score of at least 3 and a NOSPECS grade of at least 4. Each diagnosis drew on symptoms, thyroxine, TRAb, thyroid ultrasound and orbital computed tomography findings. The J gene is TRBJ2-7, the V gene TRBV7-9; TRBD1 matches 7 bases. Material: blood. The sequence was obtained from a man aged 40-55 years with Graves' ophthalmopathy. The CDR3 sequence is CASSPRPGGYEQYF. The CDR3, as DNA: TGTGCCAGCAGTCCTCGGCCAGGGGGCTACGAGCAGTACTTC.